Listed here are 31 T cell receptor beta chains from one sample, sequenced in a study of T cell repertoires in cytomegalovirus infection. TCRdb re-called the reads through MiXCR, storing one row per CDR3 protein. This sample yields over 100,000 distinct CDR3 sequences, of which 15% to 20% are seen a single time; 8% to 9.5% belongs to the top ten. Source material: PBMCs. These receptors originate from a human donor in good health (CMV status not recorded). Some clones in this sample may be carry-over from other donors' samples.

This clonotype has just one count. The J gene is TRBJ1-2, the V gene TRBV20-1; 7 bases match TRBD1. CDR1 is DFQATT and CDR2 is SNEGSKA in the germline V gene (reference sequence). V dropped 2 bases and J dropped 3; count of bases not matched to a gene: 9. This CDR3 is built from 15 residues. The CDR3 DNA follows: TGCAGTGCTAGAAGGCCGGGACAGTCAGACTATGGCTACACCTTC. Translated, it gives CSARRPGQSDYGYTF.

V gene TRBV28 combines with J gene TRBJ1-2, with TRBD1 matching 12 bases. Germline CDR1 is MDHEN and CDR2 is SYDVKM. This CDR3 contains 16 residues. Trimming took 5 bases from V and 4 from J; bases not matched to a gene: 8. The CDR3 sequence is CASSDLGQGAVYGYTF. CDR3 coding DNA: TGTGCCAGCAGTGATCTGGGACAGGGGGCAGTCTATGGCTACACCTTC.

This clonotype appeared many times. The J gene is TRBJ2-4, the V gene TRBV20-1; 7 bases agree with TRBD1. V gave up 1 base and J gave up 3 bases; unmatched junction bases: 6. This CDR3 contains 15 residues. Germline CDR1 DFQATT, CDR2 SNEGSKA (reference sequence). The CDR3 nucleotides read TGCAGTGCTAGAGCCTTAGGGACAGACAAAAACATTCAGTACTTC. Translated, it gives CSARALGTDKNIQYF.

The rearrangement uses TRBV6-6 and TRBJ1-6; D remains ambiguous. Trimming removed 7 bases at V and 8 bases at J, with 12 bases between. The CDR3 totals 13 residues. Germline V gives CDR1 MNHNY, CDR2 SVGAGI (reference sequence). The CDR3 DNA sequence: TGTGCCAGCATAATAAACGGGGATTCACCCCTCCACTTT. Protein product: CASIINGDSPLHF.

This clonotype was counted between two and nine times. This chain links TRBV28 with TRBJ1-2, with 7 bases aligning to TRBD1. The CDR3 has 17 amino acids. Trimming at V came to 8 bases and at J to 7 bases, leaving 22 bases not matched to a gene. The germline gives CDR1 MDHEN, CDR2 SYDVKM. CDR3 sequence (DNA): TGTGCCAGCGGACCGCGGACAGGAGGATATTCTGGGAGTGGCTACACCTTC. This gives the protein CASGPRTGGYSGSGYTF.

At least ten counts were recorded for this clonotype. The rearrangement links TRBV12-3 or TRBV12-4 to TRBJ2-4; perhaps TRBD1 as D (6 bases). Trimming took 5 bases from V and 2 from J, leaving 13 bases between them. CDR3 length: 15 residues. CDR3 protein: CASSPGTRSKNIQYF. Here the CDR3 DNA reads TGTGCCAGCAGTCCCGGGACAAGGTCCAAAAACATTCAGTACTTC.

This clonotype came up a few times. The chain couples TRBV7-8 to TRBJ2-3; 8 bases fit TRBD1. The CDR3 runs to 14 residues. Germline assignment: CDR1 SGHVS and CDR2 FQNEAQ. J gave up 3 bases and V 3 bases, and 2 bases lay outside the gene matches. The CDR3 is CASSFRDRTDTQYF. The DNA for the CDR3 is TGTGCCAGCAGCTTCCGGGACAGGACAGATACGCAGTATTTT.

This clonotype came up many times. The V and J genes are TRBV12-3 or TRBV12-4 and TRBJ2-2; 7 bases align to TRBD1. This CDR3 is 14 amino acids long. Trimming cost V 7 bases and J 1 base; bases outside gene matches: 3. The CDR3 DNA follows: TGTGCCAGCACGAGGGGGCAGAACACCGGGGAGCTGTTTTTT. It translates to CASTRGQNTGELFF.

This clonotype came up a few times. V gene TRBV20-1 combines with J gene TRBJ2-5; D possibly corresponds to TRBD1 (6 bases). Germline V gene sequence: CDR1 DFQATT, CDR2 SNEGSKA (reference sequence). This CDR3 comprises 11 residues. V was pared by 7 bases and J by 5 bases, with 11 bases between. This CDR3 reads CSGYREETQYF. The CDR3 nucleotides read TGCAGTGGTTACAGGGAGGAGACCCAGTACTTC.

About this clonotype itself: This may arise from a read error, as a much more abundant clone is one base away. The CDR3 loop reads CASSFGNTDQPQHF. CDR3 sequence (DNA): TGTGCCAGCAGTTTCGGGAACACCGATCAGCCCCAGCATTTT. This sequence joins TRBV12-3 or TRBV12-4 and TRBJ1-5; D gene uncertain. V was trimmed by 3 bases and J by 5 bases, leaving 11 bases between them. CDR3 length: 14 residues.

The V and J genes are TRBV19 and TRBJ1-6; TRBD1 is a possible D gene (6 bases). CDR3 length: 17 residues. Per germline, CDR1 LNHDA and CDR2 SQIVND (reference sequence). Between the trimmed V and J ends, which lost 5 bases and 0 bases, there was a span of 14 bases. The CDR3 loop is CASSGTSRSSYNSPLHF. CDR3 nucleotides: TGTGCCAGTAGTGGGACATCTCGAAGCTCCTATAATTCACCCCTCCACTTT. Complete variable domain (other parts from reference TRBV19 and TRBJ1-6): DGGITQSPKYLFRKEGQNVTLSCEQNLNHDAMYWYRQDPGQGLRLIYYSQIVNDFQKGDIAEGYSVSREKKESFPLTVTSAQKNPTAFYLCASSGTSRSSYNSPLHFGNGTRLTVT.

In this sample, this clonotype turned up many times. The chain carries TRBV7-2 and TRBJ2-7, with 7 bases fitting TRBD1. The germline V gene encodes CDR1 SGHTA and CDR2 FQGNSA. CDR3 length: 13 residues. With 5 bases clipped from V and 4 bases from J, the junction kept 5 bases outside the gene matches. CDR3 DNA sequence: TGTGCCAGCAGCACGGGACAGTTATACGAGCAGTACTTC. It yields the protein CASSTGQLYEQYF.

This clonotype was seen a few times. V is TRBV10-3 and J is TRBJ2-7, with D perhaps TRBD2 (6 bases). The CDR3 totals 12 residues. V lost 2 bases to trimming and J lost 4 bases, with 6 bases between them. The V gene's germline CDR1 is ENHRY and CDR2 SYGVKD. The chain's CDR3 is CAISERGYEQYF. Here the CDR3 DNA reads TGTGCCATCAGTGAGCGGGGGTACGAGCAGTACTTC.

In this sample, this clonotype turned up a few times. V gene TRBV2 combines with J gene TRBJ2-2; D is undetermined. The CDR3 contains 18 residues. The germline V gene encodes CDR1 SNHLY and CDR2 FYNNEI. V gave up 6 bases and J gave up 2 bases, with 22 bases separating them. The CDR3 reads CASRGRFGNNANTGELFF. The CDR3 DNA reads TGTGCCAGCAGGGGAAGGTTTGGTAACAACGCCAACACCGGGGAGCTGTTTTTT.

The chain couples TRBV11-1 to TRBJ2-5; the match to TRBD2 covers 9 bases. The CDR3 contains 15 residues. Germline CDR1 SGHAT, CDR2 FQDESV (reference sequence). V dropped 5 bases and J dropped 5; count of bases not matched to a gene: 9. This chain's CDR3 is CASSIRLAVEETQYF. Written as DNA, the CDR3 is TGTGCCAGCAGCATACGACTAGCGGTGGAGGAGACCCAGTACTTC. Full variable domain (outside the CDR3, taken from reference TRBV11-1 and TRBJ2-5): EAEVAQSPRYKITEKSQAVAFWCDPISGHATLYWYRQILGQGPELLVQFQDESVVDDSQLPKDRFSAERLKGVDSTLKIQPAELGDSAMYLCASSIRLAVEETQYFGPGTRLLVL.

This clonotype was observed a handful of times. J is TRBJ2-1 and V is TRBV28; TRBD2 agrees at 9 bases. The J segment lost 9 bases and the V segment lost 3 bases, leaving 9 bases of the junction unmatched. The germline V gene has CDR1 MDHEN and CDR2 SYDVKM. The CDR3 contains 15 residues. Written as DNA, the CDR3 is TGTGCCAGCAGTTTTCGGCCTAGCGGGGCGGGTGAGCAGTTCTTC. Protein sequence: CASSFRPSGAGEQFF.

This clonotype showed up many times. The CDR3 reads CASSLIAGAQETQYF. DNA of the CDR3: TGTGCCAGCAGCTTAATAGCGGGGGCTCAAGAGACCCAGTACTTC. V is TRBV7-6 and J is TRBJ2-5; TRBD2 aligns across 9 bases. With 2 bases clipped from V and 2 bases from J, the junction kept 3 bases outside the gene matches. Germline loops: CDR1 SGHVS, CDR2 FNYEAQ. The CDR3 runs 15 residues.

V usage is TRBV5-6 and J usage is TRBJ1-1; TRBD1 matches 8 bases. CDR3 length equals 14 residues. The germline V gene encodes CDR1 SGHDT and CDR2 YYEEEE. The ends lost 2 bases at V and 5 bases at J; junction bases unmatched: 5. The CDR3 here is CASSFDRGGTEAFF. CDR3 sequence (DNA): TGTGCCAGCAGCTTCGACAGGGGTGGTACTGAAGCTTTCTTT.

The chain employs TRBV12-3 or TRBV12-4 and TRBJ1-1; a weak D match, TRBD1 (6 bases). The CDR3 consists of 16 residues. The germline V and J ends were trimmed by 4 bases and 7 bases, with 22 bases remaining between them. The CDR3 protein is CASSYPVTGAALEAFF. The CDR3 DNA reads as TGTGCCAGCAGTTACCCCGTAACGGGGGCCGCCCTTGAAGCTTTCTTT.

This clonotype was seen only once. This sequence joins TRBV29-1 and TRBJ1-1; no clear D. V gave up 6 bases and J gave up 1 base, with 6 bases separating them. The CDR3 length is 11 residues. CDR1 is SQVTM and CDR2 is ANQGSEA in the germline V gene. The DNA of the CDR3 is TGCAGCGTGGGGTCGAACACTGAAGCTTTCTTT. Amino acids: CSVGSNTEAFF.

The rearrangement links TRBV6-4 to TRBJ2-1; D ambiguous. Trimming took off 0 bases at V and 0 bases at J, with 9 bases between the two ends. The CDR3 loop spans 16 amino acids. From germline, CDR1 is MRHNA and CDR2 SNTAGT. DNA of the CDR3: TGTGCCAGCAGTGACTCCCGAAGGAGCTCCTACAATGAGCAGTTCTTC. It encodes CASSDSRRSSYNEQFF.

This clonotype was detected many times. This rearrangement joins TRBV7-6 to TRBJ2-3, with D unclear. Germline CDR1 and CDR2: SGHVS and FNYEAQ. This CDR3 comprises 12 residues. The V end was cut by 5 bases, the J end by 4 bases, with 7 bases between. CDR3 nucleotides: TGTGCCAGCAGCCTCGCCGCAGATACGCAGTATTTT. Its protein is CASSLAADTQYF.

This clonotype has only a few counts. The rearrangement uses TRBV6-2 or TRBV6-3 and TRBJ1-2; D possibly corresponds to TRBD1 (5 bases). The CDR3 has 15 residues. Trimming pared 8 bases from V and 4 bases from J, leaving 20 bases between. The germline gives CDR1 MNHEY, CDR2 SVGEGT. The CDR3, as DNA: TGTGCCAGCGAGAGCGAGAGGACGGGGCTCTATGGCTACACCTTC. Protein: CASESERTGLYGYTF.

This chain uses TRBV29-1 with TRBJ2-1; D not certain. Trimming cost V 2 bases and J 0 bases, with 5 bases left between them. Per the germline V gene, CDR1 is SQVTM and CDR2 is ANQGSEA. This CDR3 region has 13 residues. The CDR3 here is CSVEQSSYNEQFF. The DNA of the CDR3 is TGCAGCGTTGAACAGAGCTCCTACAATGAGCAGTTCTTC.

The genes are TRBV2 and TRBJ2-2; maybe TRBD2 (5 bases). CDR1 SNHLY and CDR2 FYNNEI come from the germline V gene. This CDR3 region has 15 residues. V was shortened by 6 bases and J by 0 bases, with 11 bases between the two germline ends. The CDR3 DNA follows: TGTGCCAGCAGCCCCAGCGGAACGAACACCGGGGAGCTGTTTTTT. Its protein product is CASSPSGTNTGELFF.

In this sample, this clonotype turned up many times. The chain uses TRBV7-2 and TRBJ2-1; no clear D gene. Trimming shortened V by 1 base and J by 4 bases, and 8 bases separated the two germline ends. From germline, CDR1 is SGHTA and CDR2 FQGNSA. The CDR3 has 14 amino acids. CDR3 bases: TGTGCCAGCAGCTTAGACCCCAGGTACAATGAGCAGTTCTTC. Translation gives CASSLDPRYNEQFF.

This clonotype was seen ten or more times. The rearrangement uses TRBV7-2 and TRBJ2-5; 12 bases match TRBD2. The V segment lost 5 bases and the J segment 1 base; nucleotides outside the gene matches: 5. This CDR3 spans 16 amino acids. Germline V CDR1 and CDR2: SGHTA, FQGNSA. This chain's CDR3 is CASSPRLAGAQETQYF. The CDR3 DNA is TGTGCCAGCAGCCCAAGACTAGCGGGGGCCCAAGAGACCCAGTACTTC.

The chain couples TRBV5-4 to TRBJ2-5; perhaps D is TRBD1 or TRBD2 (5 bases each). The germline V and J ends were trimmed by 3 bases and 5 bases, with 17 bases remaining between them. The CDR3 spans 15 residues. CDR1 and CDR2 (germline): SGHNT, YYREEE (reference sequence). The CDR3 DNA is TGTGCCAGCAGCTCATCCGGGACCACGTGGGAGACCCAGTACTTC. Translation: CASSSSGTTWETQYF.

This clonotype has a single count. The chain combines TRBV20-1 with TRBJ2-2; D perhaps matches TRBD1 (6 bases). Trimming cost V 0 bases and J 7 bases, with 21 bases left between them. Per germline, CDR1 DFQATT and CDR2 SNEGSKA (reference sequence). This CDR3 comprises 17 residues. CDR3 bases: TGCAGTGCTAGAGATCACGGGACAAGGGGCTTAAGCGGGGAGCTGTTTTTT. Translated, it gives CSARDHGTRGLSGELFF.

This clonotype was picked up many times. The J gene is TRBJ2-3, the V gene TRBV7-2; 9 bases fit TRBD2. V lost 5 bases and J lost 3; bases outside the gene matches: 6. The germline CDR1 and CDR2 sequences are SGHTA and FQGNSA. This CDR3 has 15 amino acids. CDR3 sequence (DNA): TGTGCCAGCAGCCCCAGGACTAGCGCGACAGATACGCAGTATTTT. It translates to CASSPRTSATDTQYF.

This chain joins TRBV12-3 or TRBV12-4 and TRBJ2-2; 9 bases map to TRBD2. With V trimmed by 7 bases and J by 2 bases, 8 bases remained unmatched. This CDR3 contains 16 residues. The CDR3 reads CASTEKAGGNTGELFF. The CDR3 nucleotides are TGTGCCAGCACCGAAAAAGCGGGGGGCAACACCGGGGAGCTGTTTTTT.